A single sample gave rise to the 24 T cell receptor beta chains below, sequenced in a study of T-cell reconstitution after alpha-beta-depleted transplantation in children. Library preparation (for TCRbeta) was performed with unique molecular identifiers. Each CDR3 protein gets one entry after TCRdb re-called the PCR reads with MiXCR. The table includes 670,000 or so distinct CDR3 sequences, less than 15% detected once. Sequences were derived from PBMCs, sampled before TCRalphabeta/CD19-depleted stem cell transplant. The receptors derive from a girl aged 2-10 years with congenital amegakaryocytic thrombocytopenia, due to receive a stem cell transplant.

The chain recombines TRBV7-6 with TRBJ2-1; 10 nucleotides line up with TRBD2. The V segment lost 5 bases and the J segment 8 bases; nucleotides outside the gene matches: 9. The CDR3 has 15 amino acids. CDR1 SGHVS and CDR2 FNYEAQ come from the germline V gene. The CDR3 spells CASSQLAGVIYEQFF. The CDR3 nucleotides are TGTGCCAGCAGCCAGCTAGCGGGAGTAATCTATGAGCAGTTCTTC.

This chain links TRBV20-1 with TRBJ2-5, with TRBD2 identical over 14 bases. Trimming cost V 7 bases and J 2 bases; bases outside gene matches: 3. The CDR3 loop spans 14 amino acids. Germline CDR1 is DFQATT and CDR2 is SNEGSKA (reference sequence). The CDR3, as DNA: TGCAGTGGCGGGACTAGCGGGAGACAAGAGACCCAGTACTTC. It translates to CSGGTSGRQETQYF.

The chain joins TRBV5-1 to TRBJ2-2; 11 positions match TRBD1. The CDR3 sequence is 14 residues long. Looked up from germline, CDR1 is SGHRS and CDR2 is YFSETQ. Trimming at V came to 7 bases and at J to 5 bases, leaving 4 bases not matched to a gene. Here the CDR3 reads CASGQGASTGELFF. The CDR3 coding sequence is TGCGCCAGCGGACAGGGGGCGAGTACCGGGGAGCTGTTTTTT.

CDR3 sequence (DNA): TGTGCCAGCAGTTACTCGATACAGGGCCCTGGAGATACGCAGTATTTT. It translates to CASSYSIQGPGDTQYF. This chain links TRBV6-5 with TRBJ2-3, with D perhaps matching TRBD1 (6 bases). The V end was cut by 0 bases, the J end by 5 bases, with 15 bases between. CDR3 size: 16 residues. Germline V lookup: CDR1 MNHEY, CDR2 SVGAGI.

This clonotype has a count of ten or more. Written as DNA, the CDR3 is TGCAGTGCTAGACCCGCGAGGGGGACCCTCCACTTT. Translated: CSARPARGTLHF. The J gene is TRBJ1-6, the V gene TRBV20-1, with D possibly TRBD1 on 6 matching bases. Trimming removed 2 bases at V and 14 bases at J, with 13 bases between. Per the germline V gene, CDR1 is DFQATT and CDR2 is SNEGSKA (reference sequence). The CDR3 is 12 amino acids.

This clonotype was counted between two and nine times. CDR3 sequence (DNA): TGTGCCAGCAGCTTAGCGTGGGTTGGCGGGGAACCTTCCTACGAGCAGTACTTC. Amino acid sequence: CASSLAWVGGEPSYEQYF. The gene calls are TRBV7-2 and TRBJ2-7, with D possibly matching TRBD2 (6 bases). Germline V gene sequence: CDR1 SGHTA, CDR2 FQGNSA. The CDR3 contains 18 residues. Trimming removed 0 bases at V and 1 base at J, with 19 bases between.

The chain employs TRBV5-1 and TRBJ2-7; 11 nucleotides agree with TRBD2. Trimming took 4 bases from V and 0 from J; bases not matched to a gene: 9. Looked up from germline, CDR1 is SGHRS and CDR2 is YFSETQ. The CDR3 contains 17 residues. For the CDR3, the DNA is TGCGCCAGCAGCCGGGCCGCACTAGCGGGGGCCTCCTACGAGCAGTACTTC. Encoded protein: CASSRAALAGASYEQYF. Supplemented by reference TRBV5-1 and TRBJ2-7, the full variable domain reads KAGVTQTPRYLIKTRGQQVTLSCSPISGHRSVSWYQQTPGQGLQFLFEYFSETQRNKGNFPGRFSGRQFSNSRSEMNVSTLELGDSALYLCASSRAALAGASYEQYFGPGTRLTVT.

V usage is TRBV20-1 and J usage is TRBJ2-3; 14 nucleotides line up with TRBD2. The germline CDR1 and CDR2 sequences are DFQATT and SNEGSKA (reference sequence). The CDR3 runs 20 residues. J lost 8 bases, V lost 5 bases, and 24 bases had no gene match. The CDR3 bases are TGCAGTGCTGTCCCCCCGGGACTAGCGGGAGTACGGGCTAGTTTAGTTACGCAGTATTTT. This encodes CSAVPPGLAGVRASLVTQYF.

The V call is TRBV10-3, the J call TRBJ1-4; 9 bases are shared with TRBD1. Germline CDR1 ENHRY, CDR2 SYGVKD. The CDR3 covers 14 residues. With V trimmed by 10 bases and J by 4 bases, 7 bases remained unmatched. CDR3 protein: CASHGTGSNEKLFF. For the CDR3, the DNA is TGTGCCAGCCACGGGACAGGGAGTAATGAAAAACTGTTTTTT.

Many counts were recorded for this clonotype. This sequence joins TRBV6-5 and TRBJ1-1; TRBD1 aligns across 8 bases. The V and J ends lost 2 bases and 2 bases, in that order; junction bases with no gene match: 1. From germline, CDR1 is MNHEY and CDR2 SVGAGI. CDR3 length: 14 amino acids. CDR3 DNA: TGTGCCAGCAGTTACACAGGGGGTAACACTGAAGCTTTCTTT. Translated, it gives CASSYTGGNTEAFF.

This clonotype was found many times. This chain joins TRBV5-1 and TRBJ1-2; D unresolved. The CDR3 spans 13 residues. Germline loops: CDR1 SGHRS, CDR2 YFSETQ. V shed 0 bases and J shed 6 bases, with 9 bases lying between them. The CDR3 loop is CASSLGSPNGYTF. CDR3 bases: TGCGCCAGCAGCTTGGGGAGCCCAAATGGCTACACCTTC.

This clonotype appeared a few times. The gene calls are TRBV29-1 and TRBJ2-1; D might be TRBD2 (5 bases). Trimming shortened V by 4 bases and J by 0 bases, and 7 bases separated the two germline ends. Germline CDR1 is SQVTM and CDR2 is ANQGSEA. CDR3 length: 13 residues. In nucleotides, the CDR3 is TGCAGCGTTGGGGAGAGCTCCTACAATGAGCAGTTCTTC. Protein sequence: CSVGESSYNEQFF.

This clonotype has more than one count but fewer than ten. V gene TRBV3-1 combines with J gene TRBJ2-7, with TRBD2 as a possible D gene (5 bases). V was cut by 0 bases and J by 5 bases, with 5 bases left in between. CDR3 length: 12 amino acids. Germline V lookup: CDR1 LGHDT, CDR2 YNNKEL (reference sequence). The CDR3 protein is CASSQEGDEQYF. The CDR3 DNA reads as TGTGCCAGCAGCCAAGAGGGAGACGAGCAGTACTTC.

V and J are TRBV4-1 and TRBJ2-7, with 9 nucleotides matching TRBD2. The CDR3 covers 16 residues. V lost 4 bases to trimming and J lost 1 base; unmatched junction nucleotides: 8. Germline values: CDR1 MGHRA, CDR2 YSYEKL. The CDR3 protein is CASSPRPSGTSYEQYF. CDR3 DNA sequence: TGCGCCAGCAGCCCTCGACCTAGCGGGACTTCCTACGAGCAGTACTTC.

This clonotype was counted at least ten times. This sequence joins TRBV15 and TRBJ1-5, with TRBD1 matching over 7 bases. The CDR3 is 13 residues long. CDR1 LNHNV and CDR2 YYDKDF come from the germline V gene (reference sequence). The V segment lost 9 bases and the J segment 6 bases; nucleotides outside the gene matches: 8. The CDR3: CATRDSGVQPQHF. In DNA form, the CDR3 reads TGTGCCACTCGGGACAGTGGGGTTCAGCCCCAGCATTTT.

This clonotype was recorded at least ten times. The chain recombines TRBV12-3 or TRBV12-4 with TRBJ2-5, with D unresolved. The CDR3 loop spans 14 amino acids. Trimming pared 4 bases from V and 5 bases from J, leaving 14 bases between. Here the CDR3 reads CASSSGLFLETQYF. In DNA, the CDR3 is TGTGCCAGCAGTTCCGGGCTTTTCCTCGAGACCCAGTACTTC.

In this sample, this clonotype turned up many times. The rearrangement links TRBV27 to TRBJ2-1; 10 positions agree with TRBD2. Germline trimming cut 3 bases from V and 8 bases from J; bases unmatched to any gene: 4. The CDR3 is made up of 14 amino acids. Germline CDR1 is MNHEY and CDR2 is SMNVEV (reference sequence). CDR3 protein: CASSFKRGGDEQFF. The CDR3 region has the DNA TGTGCCAGCAGTTTTAAGCGGGGGGGCGATGAGCAGTTCTTC.

This clonotype was seen at least ten times. The chain employs TRBV20-1 and TRBJ2-3; TRBD2 matches at 10 bases. CDR1 is DFQATT, CDR2 SNEGSKA, per germline (reference sequence). Trimming at V came to 6 bases and at J to 2 bases, leaving 11 bases not matched to a gene. The CDR3 length is 16 residues. The CDR3 DNA follows: TGCAGTGCGAGCGACCCTCTAGCGGGAGCCACAGATACGCAGTATTTT. Translated, it gives CSASDPLAGATDTQYF.

In this sample, this clonotype turned up many times. The CDR3 loop reads CAISEVGAGPVDNEQFF. In DNA form, the CDR3 reads TGTGCCATCAGTGAGGTTGGGGCGGGGCCAGTAGACAATGAGCAGTTCTTC. The chain is built from TRBV10-3 and TRBJ2-1, with D possibly TRBD2 on 6 matching bases. There are 17 residues in the CDR3. Germline-derived CDR1 and CDR2 are ENHRY and SYGVKD. V gave up 2 bases and J gave up 5 bases, with 19 bases separating them.

In the case of this clonotype: Germline and junction disagree at one end, which may indicate a read error. The chain uses TRBV5-1 and TRBJ2-7; TRBD1 agrees at 8 bases. The CDR3 spans 14 residues. The germline V gene encodes CDR1 SGHRS and CDR2 YFSETQ. CDR3 bases: TGCGCCAGCAGCTTGGGGCAGGGGGCGTACGAGCTGTACTTC. Its translation is CASSLGQGAYELYF.

The table lists this clonotype with a few counts. CDR3 in amino acids: CASSSGGGALAEYTGELFF. For the CDR3, the DNA is TGTGCCAGCAGCTCAGGTGGGGGCGCACTAGCGGAATACACCGGGGAGCTGTTTTTT. V is TRBV7-6 and J is TRBJ2-2, with 8 bases aligning to TRBD2. CDR1 and CDR2 from the germline V gene are SGHVS and FNYEAQ. The ends lost 4 bases at V and 3 bases at J; junction bases unmatched: 16. The CDR3 is 19 amino acids.

Only one count was recorded for this clonotype. The chain links TRBV4-2 to TRBJ2-3; D may be TRBD2 (5 bases). Trimming removed 1 base from V and 9 bases from J, with 11 bases in between. The CDR3 sequence is 13 residues long. Germline CDR1 and CDR2: LGHNA and YNFKEQ. In DNA, the CDR3 is TGTGCCAGCAGCCAAGTAGACTACCCAACGCAGTATTTT. This translates into CASSQVDYPTQYF.

The chain links TRBV28 to TRBJ1-1; D not certain. Deletions cut 4 bases from V and 2 bases from J, with 8 bases between. The CDR3 sequence is 13 residues long. Germline V lookup: CDR1 MDHEN, CDR2 SYDVKM. The CDR3 sequence is CASSSRTNTEAFF. The CDR3 DNA reads TGTGCCAGCAGTTCCCGGACTAACACTGAAGCTTTCTTT.

There are many counts of this clonotype. V usage is TRBV20-1 and J usage is TRBJ2-3; 7 nucleotides match TRBD2. The CDR3 runs to 15 residues. Germline V CDR1 and CDR2: DFQATT, SNEGSKA (reference sequence). The V and J ends lost 3 bases and 3 bases, in that order; junction bases with no gene match: 9. In DNA form, the CDR3 reads TGCAGTGCTAGCTCCTTGCGGGAGCGTACAGATACGCAGTATTTT. Translation: CSASSLRERTDTQYF.